A single sample gave rise to the 12 T cell receptor beta chains below, sequenced in a study of long-term antiretroviral therapy in people with HIV. Researchers report immunoSEQ v3.0 was run at survey level. Measured with immunoSEQ multiplex PCR; TCRdb has only the in-frame clones, and not every one. This sample has around 19,000 clones, with approximately 81% found just once. The sequencing used unsorted PBMCs, collected 0.3 years after starting antiretroviral therapy. All receptors derive from a woman in her forties or fifties with HIV.

This clone was recorded a few times. The chain uses TRBV11-2 and TRBJ1-5; 10 bases align to TRBD1. This CDR3 spans 16 amino acids. Losses at the gene ends were 5 bases for V and 4 bases for J; bases not matched to a gene: 8. Germline V gene sequence: CDR1 SGHAT, CDR2 FQNNGV. The CDR3 DNA is TGTGCCAGCAGCGATTCCGGGACAGGGGTTAATCAGCCCCAGCATTTT. Translating gives CASSDSGTGVNQPQHF.

The J gene is TRBJ1-2, the V gene TRBV5-1; maybe TRBD1 (5 bases). The CDR3 length is 16 residues. V was clipped by 1 base and J by 2 bases, with 15 bases between them. Germline CDR1 is SGHRS and CDR2 is YFSETQ. CDR3 DNA: TGCGCCAGCAGCTTGATACCCTTGGGGGACAACTATGGCTACACCTTC. This codes for CASSLIPLGDNYGYTF.

V usage is TRBV7-2 and J usage is TRBJ1-2; TRBD1 is a possible D gene (5 bases). The germline CDR1 and CDR2 sequences are SGHTA and FQGNSA. This CDR3 contains 15 residues. Trimming removed 1 base from V and 4 bases from J, with 13 bases in between. The CDR3 coding sequence is TGTGCCAGCAGCTTAGGAAGAGGGGAAAGCTATGGCTACACCTTC. This translates into CASSLGRGESYGYTF. Full variable domain (remainder filled in from reference TRBV7-2 and TRBJ1-2): GAGVSQSPSNKVTEKGKDVELRCDPISGHTALYWYRQSLGQGLEFLIYFQGNSAPDKSGLPSDRFSAERTGGSVSTLTIQRTQQEDSAVYLCASSLGRGESYGYTFGSGTRLTVV.

The rearrangement uses TRBV7-2 and TRBJ2-3; 8 positions agree with TRBD2. The CDR3 runs to 15 residues. With V trimmed by 5 bases and J by 1 base, 5 bases remained unmatched. Germline-derived CDR1 and CDR2 are SGHTA and FQGNSA. CDR3 DNA: TGTGCCAGCAGCAACCGGGGGGGCCGCACAGATACGCAGTATTTT. It is translated as CASSNRGGRTDTQYF.

V gene TRBV15 combines with J gene TRBJ1-1; TRBD1 is a possible D gene (6 bases). This CDR3 comprises 15 residues. The germline V gene encodes CDR1 LNHNV and CDR2 YYDKDF (reference sequence). V was trimmed by 4 bases and J by 6 bases, leaving 18 bases between them. DNA of the CDR3: TGTGCCACCAGCATTACAGGGTCAATGGGGCCTGAAGCTTTCTTT. This encodes CATSITGSMGPEAFF.

The chain combines TRBV6-1 with TRBJ2-1, with TRBD1 matching over 10 bases. CDR1 is MNHNS and CDR2 is SASEGT in the germline V gene. This CDR3 has 14 amino acids. With V trimmed by 8 bases and J by 7 bases, 8 bases remained unmatched. The CDR3 sequence: CASLLGQGWNEQFF. The CDR3 bases are TGTGCCAGCCTTCTGGGACAGGGGTGGAATGAGCAGTTCTTC.

This clone ranks as medium-sized. The chain has TRBV7-8 and TRBJ1-2; maybe TRBD1 (6 bases). V lost 5 bases, J lost 3 bases, and 13 bases lay in between. Per germline, CDR1 SGHVS and CDR2 FQNEAQ. The CDR3 has 14 amino acids. CDR3 in DNA: TGTGCCAGCAGCCCGGGGGGCTATTACTATGGCTACACCTTC. Amino acids: CASSPGGYYYGYTF.

The rearrangement uses TRBV5-5 and TRBJ1-1; D ambiguous. Germline assignment: CDR1 SGHKS and CDR2 YYEKEE (reference sequence). Trimming took 4 bases from V and 2 from J, leaving 15 bases between them. This CDR3 is built from 15 residues. In nucleotides, the CDR3 is TGTGCCAGCAGCGCAACGGTACAGCTAAACACTGAAGCTTTCTTT. This sequence encodes CASSATVQLNTEAFF.

This sequence joins TRBV27 and TRBJ2-2, with D perhaps being TRBD1 or TRBD2 (5 bases each). Trimming removed 3 bases at V and 0 bases at J, with 8 bases between. Germline V gives CDR1 MNHEY, CDR2 SMNVEV (reference sequence). There are 15 residues in the CDR3. CDR3 protein: CASSLGTANTGELFF. In DNA form, the CDR3 reads TGTGCCAGCAGTTTGGGGACGGCGAACACCGGGGAGCTGTTTTTT.

The chain uses TRBV6-1 and TRBJ2-2, with D unclear. V was cut by 7 bases and J by 7 bases, with 16 bases left in between. The CDR3 length is 14 residues. Germline loops: CDR1 MNHNS, CDR2 SASEGT. CDR3 sequence: CASNPLPPGGELFF. The CDR3 DNA sequence: TGTGCCAGCAACCCCCTACCCCCGGGCGGGGAGCTGTTTTTT.

This chain connects TRBV5-6 to TRBJ1-1; D call uncertain. This CDR3 comprises 16 residues. Germline assignment: CDR1 SGHDT and CDR2 YYEEEE. The V gene lost 4 bases and the J gene lost 0 bases, with 16 bases spanning the gap. The CDR3, as DNA: TGTGCCAGCAGCCCTACCCAACAGCCAATGAACACTGAAGCTTTCTTT. Translation: CASSPTQQPMNTEAFF.

The chain links TRBV7-9 to TRBJ1-2; possibly TRBD1 for D (5 bases). V gave up 3 bases and J gave up 4 bases, with 18 bases separating them. From germline, CDR1 is SEHNR and CDR2 FQNEAQ (reference sequence). There are 16 residues in the CDR3. The CDR3 spells CASSLSYLQAIYGYTF. CDR3 sequence (DNA): TGTGCCAGCAGCTTGTCGTACCTACAGGCCATCTATGGCTACACCTTC.